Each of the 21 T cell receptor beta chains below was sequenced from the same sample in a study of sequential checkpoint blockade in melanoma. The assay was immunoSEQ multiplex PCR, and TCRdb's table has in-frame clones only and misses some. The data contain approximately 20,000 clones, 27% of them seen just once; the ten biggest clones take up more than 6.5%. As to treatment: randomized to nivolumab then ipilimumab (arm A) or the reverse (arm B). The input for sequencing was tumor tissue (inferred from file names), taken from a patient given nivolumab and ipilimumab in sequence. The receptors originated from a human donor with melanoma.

CDR3 sequence: CASSPQGNEQFF. The CDR3 nucleotides are TGTGCCAGCTCACCACAGGGAAATGAGCAGTTCTTC. The rearrangement joins TRBV18 to TRBJ2-1; D gene ambiguous. CDR1 is KGHSH and CDR2 is LQKENI in the germline V gene. The CDR3 is 12 amino acids. V gave up 1 base and J gave up 7 bases, with 5 bases separating them.

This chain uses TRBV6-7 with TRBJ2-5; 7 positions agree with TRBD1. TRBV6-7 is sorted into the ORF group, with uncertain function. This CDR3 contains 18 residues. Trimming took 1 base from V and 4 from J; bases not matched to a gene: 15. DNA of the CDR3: TGTGCCAGCAGTTACTTCTCCCAGCTAAGGGGGCGCCGAGAGACCCAGTACTTC. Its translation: CASSYFSQLRGRRETQYF.

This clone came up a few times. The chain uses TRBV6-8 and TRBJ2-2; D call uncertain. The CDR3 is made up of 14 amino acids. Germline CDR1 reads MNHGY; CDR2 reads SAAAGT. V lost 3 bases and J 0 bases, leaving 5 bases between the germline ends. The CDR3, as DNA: TGTGCCAGCAGTTATACCACGAACACCGGGGAGCTGTTTTTT. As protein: CASSYTTNTGELFF.

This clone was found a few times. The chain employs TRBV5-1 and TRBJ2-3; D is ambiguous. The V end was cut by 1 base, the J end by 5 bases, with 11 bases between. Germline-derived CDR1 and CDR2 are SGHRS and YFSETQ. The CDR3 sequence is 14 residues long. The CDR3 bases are TGCGCCAGCAGCTTGTTTTCGGGCGGAGATACGCAGTATTTT. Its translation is CASSLFSGGDTQYF.

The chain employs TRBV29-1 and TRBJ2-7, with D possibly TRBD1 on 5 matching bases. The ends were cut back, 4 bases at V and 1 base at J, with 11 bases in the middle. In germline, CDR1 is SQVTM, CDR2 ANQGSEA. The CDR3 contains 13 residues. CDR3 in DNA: TGCAGCGTTGCTTCAGGGTTGTCCTACGAGCAGTACTTC. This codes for CSVASGLSYEQYF.

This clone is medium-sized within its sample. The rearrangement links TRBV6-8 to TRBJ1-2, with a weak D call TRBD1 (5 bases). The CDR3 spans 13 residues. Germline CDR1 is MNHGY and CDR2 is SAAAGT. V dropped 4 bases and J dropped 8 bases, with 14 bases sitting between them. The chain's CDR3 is CASSSPGTGGYTF. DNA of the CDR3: TGTGCCAGCAGTTCCCCGGGGACGGGAGGCTACACCTTC.

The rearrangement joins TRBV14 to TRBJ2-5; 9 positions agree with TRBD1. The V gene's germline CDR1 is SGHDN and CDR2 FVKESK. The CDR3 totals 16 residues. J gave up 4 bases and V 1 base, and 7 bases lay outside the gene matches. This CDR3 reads CASSQGIRTGVETQYF. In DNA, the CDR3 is TGTGCCAGCAGCCAAGGAATAAGGACAGGGGTAGAGACCCAGTACTTC.

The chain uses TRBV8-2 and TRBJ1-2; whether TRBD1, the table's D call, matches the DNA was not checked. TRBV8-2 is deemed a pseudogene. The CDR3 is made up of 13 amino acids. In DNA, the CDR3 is TGTGCCAGCAGTCAAAAGAAGAATCAGGGCTACACCTTC. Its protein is CASSQKKNQGYTF.

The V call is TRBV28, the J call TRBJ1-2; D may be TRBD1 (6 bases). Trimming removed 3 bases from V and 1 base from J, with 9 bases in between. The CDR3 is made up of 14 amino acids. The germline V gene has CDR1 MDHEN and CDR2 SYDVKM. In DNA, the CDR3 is TGTGCCAGCAGTTTTTCAGGGGTTAACTATGGCTACACCTTC. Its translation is CASSFSGVNYGYTF.

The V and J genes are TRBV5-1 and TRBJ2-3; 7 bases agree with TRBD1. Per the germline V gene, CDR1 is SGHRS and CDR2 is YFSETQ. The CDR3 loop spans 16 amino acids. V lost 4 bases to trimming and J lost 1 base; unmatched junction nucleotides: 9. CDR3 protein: CASSQYNRGGTDTQYF. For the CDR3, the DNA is TGCGCCAGCAGCCAATATAACAGGGGAGGCACAGATACGCAGTATTTT.

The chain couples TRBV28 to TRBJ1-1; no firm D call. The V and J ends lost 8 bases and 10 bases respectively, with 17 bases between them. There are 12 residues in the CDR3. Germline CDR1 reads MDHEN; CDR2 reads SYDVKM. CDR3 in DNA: TGTGCCAGCGACCGAAGTGGGTTTTCAGCTTTCTTT. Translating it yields CASDRSGFSAFF. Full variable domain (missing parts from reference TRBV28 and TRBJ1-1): DVKVTQSSRYLVKRTGEKVFLECVQDMDHENMFWYRQDPGLGLRLIYFSYDVKMKEKGDIPEGYSVSREKKERFSLILESASTNQTSMYLCASDRSGFSAFFGQGTRLTVV.

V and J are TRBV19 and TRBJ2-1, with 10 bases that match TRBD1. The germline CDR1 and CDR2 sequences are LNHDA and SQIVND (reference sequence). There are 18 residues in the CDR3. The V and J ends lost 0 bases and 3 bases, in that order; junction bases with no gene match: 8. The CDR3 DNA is TGTGCCAGTAGTATAGATCTTGCGGGGGACAGGGGCTACAATGAGCAGTTCTTC. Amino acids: CASSIDLAGDRGYNEQFF.

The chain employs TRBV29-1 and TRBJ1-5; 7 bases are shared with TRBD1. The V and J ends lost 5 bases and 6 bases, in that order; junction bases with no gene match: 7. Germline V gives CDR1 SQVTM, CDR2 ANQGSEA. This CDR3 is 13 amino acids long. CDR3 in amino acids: CSVLVAGGQPQHF. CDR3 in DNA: TGCAGCGTTCTGGTGGCAGGGGGTCAGCCCCAGCATTTT.

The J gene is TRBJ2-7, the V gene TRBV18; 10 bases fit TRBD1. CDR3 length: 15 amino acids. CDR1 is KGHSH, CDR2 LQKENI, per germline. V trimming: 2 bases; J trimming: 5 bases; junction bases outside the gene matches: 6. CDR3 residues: CASSPRGQGRHEQYF. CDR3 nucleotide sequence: TGTGCCAGCTCACCAAGGGGACAGGGGCGTCACGAGCAGTACTTC. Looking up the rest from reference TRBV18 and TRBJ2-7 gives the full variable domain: NAGVMQNPRHLVRRRGQEARLRCSPMKGHSHVYWYRQLPEEGLKFMVYLQKENIIDESGMPKERFSAEFPKEGPSILRIQQVVRGDSAAYFCASSPRGQGRHEQYFGPGTRLTVT.

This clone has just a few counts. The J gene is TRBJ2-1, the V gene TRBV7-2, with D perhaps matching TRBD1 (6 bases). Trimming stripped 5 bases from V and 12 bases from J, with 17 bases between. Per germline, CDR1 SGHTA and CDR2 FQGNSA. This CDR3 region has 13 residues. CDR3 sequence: CASSQDQKDRQFF. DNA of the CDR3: TGTGCCAGCAGCCAAGATCAGAAGGACAGGCAGTTCTTC.

CDR3 sequence reads: CASRAGTGGMETQYF. As DNA, the CDR3 is TGTGCCAGCAGGGCCGGGACAGGGGGCATGGAGACCCAGTACTTC. The chain carries TRBV2 and TRBJ2-5; TRBD1 matches at 12 bases. V gave up 6 bases and J gave up 5 bases; unmatched junction bases: 7. Per the germline V gene, CDR1 is SNHLY and CDR2 is FYNNEI. CDR3 length: 15 residues.

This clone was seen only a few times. This CDR3 is CASRRQGNTGELFF. The CDR3 DNA follows: TGTGCCAGCAGACGACAGGGGAACACCGGGGAGCTGTTTTTT. This chain joins TRBV28 and TRBJ2-2; TRBD1 agrees at 7 bases. V lost 6 bases, J lost 1 base, and 2 bases stayed unmatched. Per germline, CDR1 MDHEN and CDR2 SYDVKM. The CDR3 runs to 14 residues.

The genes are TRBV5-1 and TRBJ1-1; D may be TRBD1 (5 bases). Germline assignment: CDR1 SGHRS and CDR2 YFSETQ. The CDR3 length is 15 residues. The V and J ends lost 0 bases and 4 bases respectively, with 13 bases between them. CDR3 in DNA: TGCGCCAGCAGCTTGGGGCCGGGCGGGGGCACTGAAGCTTTCTTT. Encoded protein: CASSLGPGGGTEAFF.

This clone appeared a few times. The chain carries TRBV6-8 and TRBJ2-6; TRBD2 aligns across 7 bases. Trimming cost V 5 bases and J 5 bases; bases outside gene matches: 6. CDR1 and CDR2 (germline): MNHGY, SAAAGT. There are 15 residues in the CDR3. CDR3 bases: TGTGCCAGCAGTCCCGGGGAGGGAAGGGCCAACGTCCTGACTTTC. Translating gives CASSPGEGRANVLTF.

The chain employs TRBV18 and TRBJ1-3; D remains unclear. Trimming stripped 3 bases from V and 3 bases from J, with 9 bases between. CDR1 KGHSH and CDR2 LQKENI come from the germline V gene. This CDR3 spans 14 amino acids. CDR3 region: CASSPQADGNTIYF. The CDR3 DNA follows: TGTGCCAGCTCACCGCAGGCCGATGGAAACACCATATATTTT.

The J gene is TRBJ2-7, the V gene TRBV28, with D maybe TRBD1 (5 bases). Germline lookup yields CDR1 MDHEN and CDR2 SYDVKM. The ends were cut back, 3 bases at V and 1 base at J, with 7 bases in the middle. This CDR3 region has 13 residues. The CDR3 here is CASSFDSSYEQYF. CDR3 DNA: TGTGCCAGCAGTTTCGACAGTTCCTACGAGCAGTACTTC.